This T cell receptor (beta chain) comes out of a study of siplizumab effects on memory and regulatory T cells. General study findings and limits: Naive T cells seemed more diverse than memory cells; they also seemed major alloresponse contributors. Relative to controls at roughly 27%, mappable alloreactive CD4+ clones exhibited a mean Treg-derived proportion of 68.8% with siplizumab.

Sequencing used immunoSEQ multiplex PCR; TCRdb keeps in-frame clones, though not all of them. The profile shows about 7,200 clones, about a third of them singletons. Mixed lymphocyte reaction cells underwent 6 days of coculture at 37°C. This clone is labeled medium-sized. Its antigen remains unknown. Specimen: CFSE-low (dividing) CD8+ T cells sorted from an allogeneic mixed lymphocyte reaction. This clonotype was obtained from a human donor in good health; the cells came from an allogeneic mixed lymphocyte reaction.

The CDR3 loop is CASSNMGPSYEQYF. The DNA for the CDR3 is TGTGCCAGCTCGAATATGGGCCCCTCCTACGAGCAGTACTTC. The V gene is TRBV27, the J gene TRBJ2-7; D remains unclear. Between the trimmed V and J ends, which lost 8 bases and 0 bases, there was a span of 14 bases. Germline CDR1 and CDR2: MNHEY and SMNVEV (reference sequence). The CDR3 has 14 amino acids.